These 28 T cell receptor beta chains originate from one sample sequenced in a study of cytomegalovirus exposure and HLA in healthy donors. PCR was performed using 60 Vbeta and 13 Jbeta primers. Assay: immunoSEQ multiplex PCR; the TCRdb copy retains only in-frame clones and omits some. The data hold more than 150,000 clones, with roughly 87% observed a single time. Sequenced material: PBMCs. Receptors originate from a girl less than two years old in good health and CMV-seronegative.

A single count supports this clone. The V and J genes are TRBV6-6 and TRBJ2-7; the match to TRBD2 covers 7 bases. This CDR3 has 13 amino acids. V lost 7 bases and J lost 5; bases outside the gene matches: 8. Germline loops: CDR1 MNHNY, CDR2 SVGAGI (reference sequence). CDR3 in DNA: TGTGCCAGCAAGATCAGCGGGAACGACGAGCAGTACTTC. Amino acid sequence: CASKISGNDEQYF.

The chain couples TRBV5-6 to TRBJ2-1; 9 bases fit TRBD1. The CDR3 contains 15 residues. Losses at the gene ends were 4 bases for V and 4 bases for J; bases not matched to a gene: 6. CDR1 SGHDT and CDR2 YYEEEE come from the germline V gene. CDR3 bases: TGTGCCAGCAGCCCCGACAGGGGGATTTACAATGAGCAGTTCTTC. As protein: CASSPDRGIYNEQFF.

This rearrangement joins TRBV4-2 to TRBJ2-1, with 8 bases fitting TRBD2. Germline V gives CDR1 LGHNA, CDR2 YNFKEQ. Trimming at V came to 2 bases and at J to 0 bases, leaving 6 bases not matched to a gene. The CDR3 has 17 amino acids. The CDR3 sequence is CASSQNGGGSSYNEQFF. In DNA, the CDR3 is TGTGCCAGCAGCCAAAACGGGGGGGGGAGCTCCTACAATGAGCAGTTCTTC.

This chain joins TRBV11-2 and TRBJ2-3, with TRBD2 as a possible D gene (6 bases). The germline gives CDR1 SGHAT, CDR2 FQNNGV. CDR3 size: 17 residues. The V and J ends lost 5 bases and 2 bases respectively, with 20 bases between them. DNA for the CDR3: TGTGCCAGCAGCCCTATCTTGGGGGGTTCTTCCACAGATACGCAGTATTTT. This gives the protein CASSPILGGSSTDTQYF.

The genes are TRBV5-1 and TRBJ1-3; tentatively, D is TRBD1 (5 bases). Germline assignment: CDR1 SGHRS and CDR2 YFSETQ. V was cut by 4 bases and J by 2 bases, with 13 bases left in between. This CDR3 contains 15 residues. The CDR3 region has the DNA TGCGCCAGCAGCCTCCCAGGGTCCACTGGAAACACCATATATTTT. This translates into CASSLPGSTGNTIYF.

This rearrangement joins TRBV10-3 to TRBJ2-7; tentative D call: TRBD1 (6 bases). The CDR3 sequence is 15 residues long. Germline V gene sequence: CDR1 ENHRY, CDR2 SYGVKD. V lost 0 bases to trimming and J lost 6 bases, with 15 bases between them. The CDR3 DNA is TGTGCCATCAGTGAGTCTAAGACAGGTACGGGCGAGCAGTACTTC. Translation: CAISESKTGTGEQYF.

This rearrangement joins TRBV29-1 to TRBJ2-5; 8 nucleotides agree with TRBD1. The CDR3 runs to 14 residues. The V segment lost 4 bases and the J segment 2 bases; nucleotides outside the gene matches: 6. Germline CDR1 is SQVTM and CDR2 is ANQGSEA. CDR3 nucleotide sequence: TGCAGCGTTGGGCAAGGGACAGGTCAAGAGACCCAGTACTTC. Amino acids: CSVGQGTGQETQYF.

This sequence joins TRBV5-1 and TRBJ1-1; no clear D gene. The germline V and J ends were trimmed by 2 bases and 4 bases, with 18 bases remaining between them. Germline lookup yields CDR1 SGHRS and CDR2 YFSETQ. The CDR3 runs to 16 residues. DNA of the CDR3: TGCGCCAGCAGCTTAGCGGGGTCGGGAAGGAGCACTGAAGCTTTCTTT. This sequence encodes CASSLAGSGRSTEAFF. Filled out from reference TRBV5-1 and TRBJ1-1, the complete variable domain reads KAGVTQTPRYLIKTRGQQVTLSCSPISGHRSVSWYQQTPGQGLQFLFEYFSETQRNKGNFPGRFSGRQFSNSRSEMNVSTLELGDSALYLCASSLAGSGRSTEAFFGQGTRLTVV.

The chain uses TRBV5-1 and TRBJ2-1; 13 bases are a match to TRBD2. The CDR3 totals 17 residues. The J segment lost 0 bases and the V segment lost 1 base, leaving 1 base of the junction unmatched. From germline, CDR1 is SGHRS and CDR2 YFSETQ. Here the CDR3 DNA reads TGCGCCAGCAGCTTGACTAGCGGGAGGGTCTCCTACAATGAGCAGTTCTTC. Translation: CASSLTSGRVSYNEQFF.

V is TRBV7-6 and J is TRBJ2-1; 10 bases agree with TRBD2. Germline loops: CDR1 SGHVS, CDR2 FNYEAQ. The CDR3 sequence is 14 residues long. Germline trimming cut 2 bases from V and 10 bases from J; bases unmatched to any gene: 5. The CDR3 protein is CASSLIAGGREQFF. CDR3 DNA: TGTGCCAGCAGCTTAATAGCGGGAGGAAGGGAGCAGTTCTTC.

The chain carries TRBV7-9 and TRBJ2-3; no firm D call. This CDR3 has 16 amino acids. V lost 1 base, J lost 2 bases, and 13 bases lay in between. The V gene's germline CDR1 is SEHNR and CDR2 FQNEAQ (reference sequence). The CDR3 DNA reads as TGTGCCAGCAGCTTAGACGCCCTCACTTTCACAGATACGCAGTATTTT. Translation gives CASSLDALTFTDTQYF. The full variable domain, its missing parts supplied by reference TRBV7-9 and TRBJ2-3, is DTGVSQNPRHKITKRGQNVTFRCDPISEHNRLYWYRQTLGQGPEFLTYFQNEAQLEKSRLLSDRFSAERPKGSFSTLEIQRTEQGDSAMYLCASSLDALTFTDTQYFGPGTRLTVL.

To note about this clone: The same CDR3 also results from other DNA sequences found in this sample. V and J are TRBV5-6 and TRBJ2-7; the D gene is possibly TRBD2 (6 bases). From germline, CDR1 is SGHDT and CDR2 YYEEEE. The ends were cut back, 0 bases at V and 3 bases at J, with 10 bases in the middle. This CDR3 is built from 14 residues. The CDR3 loop is CASSLGQGGYEQYF. The DNA for the CDR3 is TGTGCCAGCAGCTTGGGTCAGGGAGGCTACGAGCAGTACTTC.

The genes are TRBV15 and TRBJ1-1; 8 positions agree with TRBD1. The junction had 4 bases not matched to a gene; V was cut back by 9 bases and J by 1 base. Germline values: CDR1 LNHNV, CDR2 YYDKDF (reference sequence). The CDR3 is made up of 13 amino acids. Here the CDR3 DNA reads TGTGCCACTGCGGACAGGGAGAACACTGAAGCTTTCTTT. It yields the protein CATADRENTEAFF.

This chain links TRBV7-7 with TRBJ1-5; D perhaps matches TRBD1 (6 bases). CDR1 and CDR2 from the germline V gene are SSHAT and FNYEAQ (reference sequence). CDR3 length: 16 amino acids. V lost 4 bases and J 2 bases, leaving 15 bases between the germline ends. CDR3: CASSSPIQGGNQPQHF. The CDR3, as DNA: TGTGCCAGCAGCTCACCTATACAGGGTGGCAATCAGCCCCAGCATTTT.

The chain is built from TRBV30 and TRBJ1-4; D gene uncertain. CDR3 length: 12 amino acids. Germline V lookup: CDR1 GTSNPN, CDR2 SVGIG (reference sequence). The ends were cut back, 4 bases at V and 7 bases at J, with 10 bases in the middle. CDR3: CAWNREIEKLFF. The CDR3 coding sequence is TGTGCCTGGAATAGAGAGATTGAAAAACTGTTTTTT. Together with reference TRBV30 and TRBJ1-4, the CDR3 gives the full variable domain: SQTIHQWPATLVQPVGSPLSLECTVEGTSNPNLYWYRQAAGRGLQLLFYSVGIGQISSEVPQNLSASRPQDRQFILSSKKLLLSDSGFYLCAWNREIEKLFFGSGTQLSVL.

This chain connects TRBV30 to TRBJ2-3; a possible D gene is TRBD2 (6 bases). The CDR3 is made up of 15 amino acids. V dropped 0 bases and J dropped 2 bases, with 12 bases sitting between them. The V gene's germline CDR1 is GTSNPN and CDR2 SVGIG (reference sequence). The CDR3 nucleotides are TGTGCCTGGAGTGTACGTGGACTATACACAGATACGCAGTATTTT. The encoded protein is CAWSVRGLYTDTQYF.

In this sample, this clone turned up a few times. The V gene is TRBV10-3, the J gene TRBJ2-1, with D tentatively TRBD1 (5 bases). Trimming pared 0 bases from V and 5 bases from J, leaving 14 bases between. CDR3 size: 16 residues. Germline CDR1 reads ENHRY; CDR2 reads SYGVKD. For the CDR3, the DNA is TGTGCCATCAGTGAGTCGAAGGCAGGGAAGGACAATGAGCAGTTCTTC. Translation gives CAISESKAGKDNEQFF.

The table lists this clone with a count of one. The V call is TRBV27, the J call TRBJ1-5; a possible D gene is TRBD1 (6 bases). Germline loops: CDR1 MNHEY, CDR2 SMNVEV (reference sequence). The CDR3 is 14 amino acids. V lost 2 bases, J lost 8 bases, and 13 bases lay in between. The CDR3 DNA reads TGTGCCAGCAGTTTAAACAGGGTTGGGAAGCCCCAGCATTTT. This translates into CASSLNRVGKPQHF.

This clone was seen a handful of times. The CDR3 is CASNVGVRNTEAFF. The CDR3, as DNA: TGTGCCAGCAATGTCGGGGTGCGGAACACTGAAGCTTTCTTT. This chain links TRBV2 with TRBJ1-1; D is ambiguous. The CDR3 is 14 amino acids. Per the germline V gene, CDR1 is SNHLY and CDR2 is FYNNEI. Trimming removed 7 bases at V and 1 base at J, with 13 bases between.

The V gene is TRBV5-1, the J gene TRBJ2-3; 9 nucleotides agree with TRBD2. The CDR3 spans 15 residues. Trimming at V came to 1 base and at J to 6 bases, leaving 6 bases not matched to a gene. CDR1 and CDR2 from the germline V gene are SGHRS and YFSETQ. This CDR3 reads CASSLRGRAQDTQYF. The CDR3 coding sequence is TGCGCCAGCAGCTTGCGCGGGAGGGCCCAGGATACGCAGTATTTT.

J is TRBJ1-1 and V is TRBV2, with 9 bases that match TRBD1. Germline loops: CDR1 SNHLY, CDR2 FYNNEI. This CDR3 has 13 residues. After removal of 6 bases from V and 7 bases from J, the junction contained 6 bases not matched to a gene. The CDR3 sequence is CASSPTGGDEAFF. The CDR3 DNA follows: TGTGCCAGCAGCCCGACAGGGGGAGATGAAGCTTTCTTT.

This sequence joins TRBV7-9 and TRBJ1-1; D ambiguous. This CDR3 spans 15 amino acids. Trimming pared 0 bases from V and 1 base from J, leaving 9 bases between. Germline CDR1 reads SEHNR; CDR2 reads FQNEAQ (reference sequence). CDR3 residues: CASSLAETTNTEAFF. The CDR3 DNA reads as TGTGCCAGCAGCTTAGCCGAGACAACGAACACTGAAGCTTTCTTT.

This clone was detected only once. The chain has TRBV6-1 and TRBJ1-2, with a weak D call TRBD1 (5 bases). The germline V gene encodes CDR1 MNHNS and CDR2 SASEGT. The CDR3 length is 15 residues. Trimming shortened V by 3 bases and J by 4 bases, and 15 bases separated the two germline ends. In DNA, the CDR3 is TGTGCCAGCAGTGACTCGACAGAATCCCTCTATGGCTACACCTTC. This sequence encodes CASSDSTESLYGYTF.

The rearrangement links TRBV29-1 to TRBJ1-2, with 7 bases fitting TRBD1. J was trimmed by 3 bases and V by 7 bases; bases with no gene match: 5. This CDR3 spans 12 amino acids. Germline values: CDR1 SQVTM, CDR2 ANQGSEA. The CDR3 sequence is CSGRQGDYGYTF. The CDR3 coding sequence is TGCAGCGGAAGGCAGGGGGACTATGGCTACACCTTC. The full variable domain, in which reference TRBV29-1 and TRBJ1-2 provide the parts outside the CDR3, is SAVISQKPSRDICQRGTSLTIQCQVDSQVTMMFWYRQQPGQSLTLIATANQGSEATYESGFVIDKFPISRPNLTFSTLTVSNMSPEDSSIYLCSGRQGDYGYTFGSGTRLTVV.

The chain couples TRBV5-1 to TRBJ2-3; 11 bases agree with TRBD2. The CDR3 covers 16 residues. Germline-derived CDR1 and CDR2 are SGHRS and YFSETQ. V lost 4 bases to trimming and J lost 4 bases; unmatched junction nucleotides: 8. The CDR3 nucleotides read TGCGCCAGCAGCACCCTAGCGGGAGGCGGGGCAGATACGCAGTATTTT. Translation gives CASSTLAGGGADTQYF.

The chain uses TRBV30 and TRBJ2-2; 7 bases are shared with TRBD2. V was clipped by 1 base and J by 7 bases; unmatched bases: 6. Germline lookup yields CDR1 GTSNPN and CDR2 SVGIG (reference sequence). The length of the CDR3 is 14 residues. CDR3 sequence reads: CAWSGLADYGELFF. The CDR3 coding sequence is TGTGCCTGGAGTGGACTAGCCGATTACGGGGAGCTGTTTTTT. The variable domain in full, with the rest retrieved from reference TRBV30 and TRBJ2-2, is SQTIHQWPATLVQPVGSPLSLECTVEGTSNPNLYWYRQAAGRGLQLLFYSVGIGQISSEVPQNLSASRPQDRQFILSSKKLLLSDSGFYLCAWSGLADYGELFFGEGSRLTVL.

This clone has just one count. The DNA for the CDR3 is TGTGCCAGCAGCTTCTACCAGGGAGGAGAAAAACTGTTTTTT. This encodes CASSFYQGGEKLFF. The gene calls are TRBV7-9 and TRBJ1-4, with D possibly TRBD1 on 5 matching bases. The V and J ends lost 3 bases and 8 bases respectively, with 13 bases between them. There are 14 residues in the CDR3. Germline CDR1 and CDR2: SEHNR and FQNEAQ (reference sequence). Variable domain in full (rest from reference TRBV7-9 and TRBJ1-4): DTGVSQNPRHKITKRGQNVTFRCDPISEHNRLYWYRQTLGQGPEFLTYFQNEAQLEKSRLLSDRFSAERPKGSFSTLEIQRTEQGDSAMYLCASSFYQGGEKLFFGSGTQLSVL.

The chain carries TRBV6-5 and TRBJ1-1; 9 bases are a match to TRBD1. This CDR3 spans 14 amino acids. Germline CDR1 is MNHEY and CDR2 is SVGAGI. Trimming at V came to 2 bases and at J to 11 bases, leaving 9 bases not matched to a gene. The CDR3: CASSYGHRGQEAFF. In DNA, the CDR3 is TGTGCCAGCAGTTACGGTCACAGGGGGCAGGAGGCTTTCTTT.